This T cell receptor (beta chain) was observed in a study of naive and memory T cell subsets. Study-wide findings and caveats: Possibly reflecting memory cells re-expressing CD45RA, a few larger clonotypes occurred in naive repertoires, especially CD8. Clonotypes are single alpha or beta chains, not paired receptors.

Both TRBC1 and TRBC2 were covered by a beta constant-region primer of two equimolar oligonucleotides. Four rounds of PCR amplified the ligated cDNA using nested alpha and beta constant-region primers plus SP2. TCRdb recomputed calls from the UMI-ligation and nested PCR reads with MiXCR, one row per CDR3 protein. The sample has roughly 150,000 distinct CDR3 sequences, over 20% seen once. V lost 6 bases to trimming and J lost 0 bases, with 15 bases between them. Germline assignment: CDR1 SGHVS and CDR2 FQNEAQ. CDR3 length: 15 amino acids. This clonotype was seen more than once but under ten times. Its antigen is still unknown.

The chain links TRBV7-8 to TRBJ2-7; the D is unclear. The sequence came from a human donor in good health. The sample comprised naive CD4+ T cells from blood. CDR3 nucleotides: TGTGCCAGCAGTTACAACCCCGAGTTCTCCTACGAGCAGTACTTC. This translates into CASSYNPEFSYEQYF.